The entry below describes one TCR beta chain. Its antigen is undetermined. Between the trimmed V and J ends, which lost 5 bases and 2 bases, there was a span of 13 bases. From germline, CDR1 is SGHRS and CDR2 YFSETQ. The CDR3 has 14 amino acids. Using its own MiXCR run on the 5' RACE reads, TCRdb lists one record per CDR3 protein. The data contain about 600,000 distinct CDR3 sequences, roughly 22% of them singletons. These data originate in a study of T-cell memory formation after mild COVID-19. Study results and limitations: Researchers found some responding clones in pre-infection memory, a sign that cross-reactive memory joined.

Sequenced sample: PBMCs or a T cell subset sorted from them (not recorded which). This clonotype originated in an adult woman who had mild COVID-19 (a few samples of this study predate the infection). Cell type and time point are not known. This rearrangement joins TRBV5-1 to TRBJ2-5, with D possibly called TRBD1 or TRBD2 (5 bases each). CDR3 residues: CASRSGTEQETQYF. CDR3 nucleotides: TGCGCCAGCAGATCCGGGACGGAACAAGAGACCCAGTACTTC.